This T cell receptor (beta chain) comes out of a study of T cell repertoires in cytomegalovirus infection. General study results and limits: Across the ex vivo response, the dominant clonotypes were HLA-C-restricted CMV-specific TCR beta clonotypes.

Germline assignment: CDR1 SGHTA and CDR2 FQGNSA. Between the trimmed V and J ends, which lost 5 bases and 5 bases, there was a span of 11 bases. This CDR3 is 13 amino acids long. This clonotype was counted many times. What it binds is unknown. Each CDR3 protein is one row after TCRdb ran MiXCR on the reads. Among some 280,000 distinct CDR3 sequences listed, about 13% were seen once. The specimen sequenced was PBMCs. This clonotype was sampled from a human donor in good health (CMV status not recorded). Some clones in this sample may be carry-over from other donors' samples. The chain has TRBV7-2 and TRBJ2-3; D might be TRBD2 (5 bases). The DNA for the CDR3 is TGTGCCAGCAGCCGAGGGCCCCTAGATACGCAGTATTTT. Its protein is CASSRGPLDTQYF. Variable domain in full (rest from reference TRBV7-2 and TRBJ2-3): GAGVSQSPSNKVTEKGKDVELRCDPISGHTALYWYRQSLGQGLEFLIYFQGNSAPDKSGLPSDRFSAERTGGSVSTLTIQRTQQEDSAVYLCASSRGPLDTQYFGPGTRLTVL.